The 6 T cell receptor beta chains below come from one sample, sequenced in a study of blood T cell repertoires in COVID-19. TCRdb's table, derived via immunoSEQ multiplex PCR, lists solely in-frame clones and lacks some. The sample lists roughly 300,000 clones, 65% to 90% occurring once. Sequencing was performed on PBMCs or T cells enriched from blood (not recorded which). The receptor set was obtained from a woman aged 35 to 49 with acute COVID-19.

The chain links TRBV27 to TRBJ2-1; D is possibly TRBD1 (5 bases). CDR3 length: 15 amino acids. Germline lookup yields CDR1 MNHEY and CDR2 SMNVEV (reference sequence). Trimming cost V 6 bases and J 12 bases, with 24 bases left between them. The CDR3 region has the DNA TGTGCCAGCAGCCCAGTTGACAGATCCTATTCGGGGCAGTTCTTC. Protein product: CASSPVDRSYSGQFF.

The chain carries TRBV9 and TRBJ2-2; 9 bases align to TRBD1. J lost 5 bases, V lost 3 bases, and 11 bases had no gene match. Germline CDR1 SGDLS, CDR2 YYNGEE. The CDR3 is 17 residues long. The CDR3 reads CASSARGTGGLTGELFF. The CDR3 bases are TGTGCCAGCAGCGCGAGGGGTACAGGGGGCTTAACCGGGGAGCTGTTTTTT.

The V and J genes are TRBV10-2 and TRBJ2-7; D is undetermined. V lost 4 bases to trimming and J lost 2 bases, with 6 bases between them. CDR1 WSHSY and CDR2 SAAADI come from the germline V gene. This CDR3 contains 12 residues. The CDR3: CASSVKTYEQYF. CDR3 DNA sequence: TGCGCCAGCAGTGTTAAAACCTACGAGCAGTACTTC.

Here the CDR3 reads CATSRETGSGNTIYF. CDR3 DNA sequence: TGTGCCACCAGCAGGGAAACGGGATCTGGAAACACCATATATTTT. This chain links TRBV15 with TRBJ1-3, with unresolved D. The V end lost 3 bases, the J end lost 1 base, and 10 bases lay between the germline ends. The CDR3 contains 15 residues. The V gene's germline CDR1 is LNHNV and CDR2 YYDKDF (reference sequence).

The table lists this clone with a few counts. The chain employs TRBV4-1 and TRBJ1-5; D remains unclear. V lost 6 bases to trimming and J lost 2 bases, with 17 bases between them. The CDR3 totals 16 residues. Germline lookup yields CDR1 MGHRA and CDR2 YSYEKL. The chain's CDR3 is CASSPNTDVGNQPQHF. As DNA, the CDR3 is TGCGCCAGCAGTCCTAATACAGATGTTGGCAATCAGCCCCAGCATTTT.

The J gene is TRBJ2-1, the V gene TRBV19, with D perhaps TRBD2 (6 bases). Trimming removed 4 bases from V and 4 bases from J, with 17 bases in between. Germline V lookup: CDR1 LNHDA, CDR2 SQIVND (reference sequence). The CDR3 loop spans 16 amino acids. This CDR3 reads CASSRATSPRYNEQFF. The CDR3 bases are TGTGCCAGTAGTAGAGCGACTAGTCCCCGTTACAATGAGCAGTTCTTC.